This section outlines one T cell receptor beta chain sequence together with its context. Its antigen is currently unknown. The sample comes from a study of OX40 agonist ivuxolimab in advanced cancers. Study background: Every patient in dose escalation had hepatocellular carcinoma, melanoma, renal cell or head and neck cancer. Those enrolled were 82.7% male, with a mean age of about 66 years and ages from about 20 to 85.

Repertoires were generated with immunoSEQ multiplex PCR, while TCRdb's copy carries only in-frame clones and drops some. The data show tens of thousands of clones, over 80% seen once. Whole-study results and caveats: With doses of 0.1 to 3.0 mg/kg, CD4+ and CD8+ blood T cells had undergone clonal expansion by week 6. In the 0.1-3.0 mg/kg groups, partial responders showed among the lowest expansion.

The germline V gene has CDR1 SGHTA and CDR2 FQGTGA. V gave up 4 bases and J gave up 4 bases, with 10 bases separating them. There are 13 residues in the CDR3. This sample comprised CD4+ or CD8+ T cells sorted from blood, obtained in a trial of the OX40 agonist ivuxolimab. The receptor's source is an adult with an advanced solid tumor such as melanoma, head and neck, liver or kidney cancer. V gene TRBV7-3 combines with J gene TRBJ2-5; D may match TRBD1 or TRBD2 (6 bases each). The CDR3 nucleotides read TGTGCCAGCAGCTCACAGGGAGGAGAGACCCAGTACTTC. It translates to CASSSQGGETQYF.